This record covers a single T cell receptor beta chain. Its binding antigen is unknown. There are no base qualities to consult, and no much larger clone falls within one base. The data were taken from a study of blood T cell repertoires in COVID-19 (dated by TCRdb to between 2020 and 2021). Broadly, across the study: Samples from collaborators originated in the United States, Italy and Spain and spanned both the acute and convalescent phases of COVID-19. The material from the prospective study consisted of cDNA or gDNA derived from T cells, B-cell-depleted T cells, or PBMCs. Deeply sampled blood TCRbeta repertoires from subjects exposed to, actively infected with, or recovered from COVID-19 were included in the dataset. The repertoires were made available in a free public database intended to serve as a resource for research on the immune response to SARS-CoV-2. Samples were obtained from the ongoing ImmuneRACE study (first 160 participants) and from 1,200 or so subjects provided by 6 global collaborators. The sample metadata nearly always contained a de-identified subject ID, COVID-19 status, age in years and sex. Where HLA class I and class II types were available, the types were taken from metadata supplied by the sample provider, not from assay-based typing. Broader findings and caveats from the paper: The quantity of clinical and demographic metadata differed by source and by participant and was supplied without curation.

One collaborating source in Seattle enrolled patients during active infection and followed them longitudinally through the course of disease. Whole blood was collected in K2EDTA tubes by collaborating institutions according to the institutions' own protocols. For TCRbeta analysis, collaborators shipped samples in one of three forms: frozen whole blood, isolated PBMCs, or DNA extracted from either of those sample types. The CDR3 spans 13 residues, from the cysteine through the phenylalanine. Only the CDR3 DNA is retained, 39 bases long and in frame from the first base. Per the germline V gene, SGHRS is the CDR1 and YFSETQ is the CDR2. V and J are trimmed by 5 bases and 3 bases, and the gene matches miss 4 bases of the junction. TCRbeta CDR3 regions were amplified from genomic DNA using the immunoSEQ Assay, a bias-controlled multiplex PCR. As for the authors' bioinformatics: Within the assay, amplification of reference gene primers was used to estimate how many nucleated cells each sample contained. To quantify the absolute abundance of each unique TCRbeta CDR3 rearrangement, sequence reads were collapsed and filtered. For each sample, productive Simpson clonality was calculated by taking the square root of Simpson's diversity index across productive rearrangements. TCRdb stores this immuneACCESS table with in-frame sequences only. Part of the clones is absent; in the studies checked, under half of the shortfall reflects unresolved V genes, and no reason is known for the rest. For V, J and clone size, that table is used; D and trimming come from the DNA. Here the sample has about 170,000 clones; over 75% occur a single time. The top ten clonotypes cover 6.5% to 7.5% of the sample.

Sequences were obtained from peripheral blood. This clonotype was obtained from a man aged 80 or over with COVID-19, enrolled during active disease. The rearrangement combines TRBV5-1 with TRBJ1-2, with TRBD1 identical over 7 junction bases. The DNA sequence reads TGCGCCAGCAGTCGCGGGACAGACTATGGCTACACCTTC. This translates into CASSRGTDYGYTF.